The present TCR beta chain was sequenced within a study of blood T cell repertoires in COVID-19. Looking at the study overall: Samples of COVID-19 (acute and convalescent) were obtained from the United States, Italy and Spain. T cells, B-cell-depleted T cells, or PBMCs provided the cDNA or gDNA that served as material.

The V gene's germline CDR1 is LGHDT and CDR2 YNNKEL (reference sequence). Trimming removed 1 base from V and 6 bases from J; junction bases left unmatched: 4. This CDR3 spans 15 amino acids. In the study's own analysis: The authors estimated nucleated cell counts from reference gene primer amplification. The protocol was immunoSEQ multiplex PCR, while the TCRdb copy is restricted to in-frame clones and leaves out a portion. For V, J and clone size, that table is used; D and trimming come from the DNA. The top ten hold roughly 10% of the sample, which has 90,000 to 150,000 clones, roughly 80% seen once.

Source material: peripheral blood. This chain connects TRBV3-1 (or the pseudogene TRBV3-2) to TRBJ2-7; 12 bases agree with TRBD1. The receptor was isolated from a human donor in a cohort sampled during active COVID-19. The CDR3 coding sequence is TGTGCCAGCAGCCAAGTGGGACAGGGGGCGGGCGAGCAGTACTTC. Amino acids: CASSQVGQGAGEQYF.